Included here is one TCR beta chain sequence, with context. Sequencing relied on a cDNA template that was reverse transcribed from extracted RNA. Here immunoSEQ multiplex PCR was the method, and the copy in TCRdb shows in-frame clones only, minus some. Altogether 210,000 or so clones are present, roughly three fifths being singletons, with the ten largest covering roughly 1.2%. This record comes from a study of CD8+ T cells in alopecia areata. The CDR3 is 16 amino acids. Germline-derived CDR1 and CDR2 are LNHDA and SQIVND (reference sequence). Trimming left V 4 bases short and J 4 bases short, with 17 bases between. The treatment is: oral pan-JAK inhibitor, 5-10 mg twice daily.

The source material was CD4+ T cells sorted from blood, sampled at approximately week 42, from a patient treated with tofacitinib. J is TRBJ1-5 and V is TRBV19, with a possible D match to TRBD1 (5 bases). This sequence originates from a human donor with alopecia areata. CDR3 DNA sequence: TGTGCCAGTAGTAGTCTTGTGGGGCGCGGGAATCAGCCCCAGCATTTT. As protein: CASSSLVGRGNQPQHF.